This is a list of T cell receptor beta chains from one sample in a study of human T cells and chemical hapten exposure. TCRdb used MiXCR to reprocess the RACE reads, holding one entry per CDR3 protein. The sample contains more than 75,000 distinct CDR3 sequences, 9.3% of which appear only once. The source was whole blood, collected in connection with sensitization to the hapten diphenylcyclopropenone (DPC). These receptors originate from a woman aged 40 to 55 with alopecia areata. Some clones in this sample may be carry-over from other donors' samples. The CDR3 runs from the conserved cysteine through the conserved F or W. Fields, in order: clone size, V gene, D gene, J gene, CDR3 protein, CDR3 DNA. A D gene is named only where the DNA matches it firmly. Clone size is given for some rows only: seen once, a few or many times, or a class if the clone is expanded.

many	TRBV7-2	.	TRBJ2-3	CASSLFVDTQYF	TGTGCCAGCAGCTTATTCGTCGATACGCAGTATTTT
few	TRBV6-2/TRBV6-3	.	TRBJ2-2	CASSRTNTGELFF	TGTGCCAGCAGTCGAACGAACACCGGGGAGCTGTTTTTT
.	TRBV20-1	TRBD2	TRBJ2-3	CSARASGNSDTQYF	TGCAGTGCTAGGGCTAGCGGGAATTCAGATACGCAGTATTTT
few	TRBV7-9	TRBD1	TRBJ1-1	CASSLFRDSAPEAFF	TGTGCCAGCAGCTTATTTCGGGACAGCGCCCCTGAAGCTTTCTTT
.	TRBV7-8	.	TRBJ2-7	CASSQEYEQYF	TGTGCCAGCAGCCAAGAGTACGAGCAGTACTTC
.	TRBV11-2	.	TRBJ2-2	CASSPILGELFF	TGTGCCAGCAGCCCCATTCTGGGGGAGCTGTTTTTT
many	TRBV20-1	TRBD2	TRBJ2-5	CSAKVPGTSGFVETQYF	TGCAGTGCTAAAGTCCCCGGGACTAGCGGCTTCGTAGAGACCCAGTACTTC
many	TRBV6-6	TRBD1	TRBJ1-5	CASSPQGAGSAQHF	TGTGCCAGCAGTCCACAGGGGGCCGGATCCGCCCAGCATTTT
many	TRBV6-2/TRBV6-3	.	TRBJ2-1	CASIPVGGQIYNEQFF	TGTGCCAGCATCCCCGTAGGGGGGCAAATCTACAATGAGCAGTTCTTC
few	TRBV25-1	.	TRBJ1-6	CASSEGTAYNSPLHF	TGTGCCAGCAGTGAAGGAACAGCGTATAATTCACCCCTCCACTTT
many	TRBV27	.	TRBJ1-3	CASSLGRGNTIYF	TGTGCCAGCAGTTTGGGCAGAGGAAACACCATATATTTT
few	TRBV28	.	TRBJ2-1	CASSLKAVDEQFF	TGTGCCAGCAGTTTAAAGGCGGTCGATGAGCAGTTCTTC
.	TRBV18	.	TRBJ1-1	CASSPNNQMNTEAFF	TGTGCCAGCTCACCTAACAACCAAATGAACACTGAAGCTTTCTTT
.	TRBV28	.	TRBJ1-5	CASSFLQINQPQHF	TGTGCCAGCAGTTTTCTACAGATCAATCAGCCCCAGCATTTT
many	TRBV4-1	TRBD2	TRBJ2-2	CASSQELRTRDNTGELFF	TGCGCCAGCAGCCAAGAATTACGGACTAGGGATAACACCGGGGAGCTGTTTTTT
.	TRBV6-5	TRBD1	TRBJ1-1	CASRLGQGGNTEAFF	TGTGCCAGCAGATTGGGACAGGGGGGTAACACTGAAGCTTTCTTT
.	TRBV6-6	.	TRBJ2-3	CASSYGSADTQYF	TGTGCCAGCAGTTACGGGTCCGCAGATACGCAGTATTTT
many	TRBV5-4	.	TRBJ2-7	CASSYGFVWSPSPYEQYF	TGTGCCAGCAGCTACGGTTTTGTATGGTCCCCGTCACCCTACGAGCAGTACTTC
.	TRBV19	TRBD2	TRBJ2-1	CASSAGLAGNEQFF	TGTGCCAGTAGTGCAGGACTAGCGGGGAATGAGCAGTTCTTC
.	TRBV2	.	TRBJ1-5	CASSEGRREGSGQPQHF	TGTGCCAGCAGTGAAGGGAGGAGGGAAGGGAGTGGGCAGCCCCAGCATTTT
many	TRBV2	.	TRBJ1-5	CASTIEGLHQPQHF	TGTGCCAGCACCATAGAGGGTCTACACCAGCCCCAGCATTTT
few	TRBV7-9	TRBD1	TRBJ1-2	CASSLREGANGYTF	TGTGCCAGCAGCTTAAGAGAGGGGGCAAATGGCTACACCTTC
many	TRBV12-3/TRBV12-4	TRBD1	TRBJ1-3	CASSSRTGYRNTIYF	TGTGCCAGCAGTTCCCGGACAGGTTACCGAAACACCATATATTTT
many	TRBV9	TRBD1	TRBJ2-5	CASSVDRGRGETQYF	TGTGCCAGCAGCGTCGACAGGGGCAGAGGAGAGACCCAGTACTTC
many	TRBV20-1	.	TRBJ1-5	CSATRQEHSNQPQHF	TGCAGTGCTACTAGACAGGAACATAGCAATCAGCCCCAGCATTTT
many	TRBV29-1	TRBD2	TRBJ2-1	CSVLPGTNPQFF	TGCAGCGTCCTCCCTGGGACTAACCCCCAGTTCTTC
many	TRBV6-2/TRBV6-3	.	TRBJ1-2	CASSWQGGYTF	TGTGCCAGCAGTTGGCAGGGAGGCTACACCTTC
.	TRBV28	.	TRBJ2-7	CASTEHNAKSYEQYF	TGTGCCAGCACCGAACACAACGCGAAATCCTACGAGCAGTACTTC
.	TRBV7-2	TRBD2	TRBJ2-3	CASSLIAGAGDTQYF	TGTGCCAGCAGCTTAATAGCGGGAGCGGGAGATACGCAGTATTTT
many	TRBV12-3/TRBV12-4	.	TRBJ2-2	CASASLEAVTGELFF	TGTGCCAGCGCCTCCCTGGAAGCTGTTACCGGGGAGCTGTTTTTT
.	TRBV28	TRBD1	TRBJ1-2	CASSPGTGAFYGYTF	TGTGCCAGCAGTCCCGGGACAGGGGCCTTCTATGGCTACACCTTC
many	TRBV7-2	.	TRBJ1-4	CASSLDQGSNEKLFF	TGTGCCAGCAGCTTAGATCAGGGGTCTAATGAAAAACTGTTTTTT
few	TRBV6-2/TRBV6-3	TRBD2	TRBJ2-2	CASSYSAGGPNTGELFF	TGTGCCAGCAGTTACTCAGCGGGAGGTCCTAACACCGGGGAGCTGTTTTTT
.	TRBV6-1	.	TRBJ2-3	CASSARDTQYF	TGTGCCAGCAGTGCGCGAGATACGCAGTATTTT
.	TRBV3-1	.	TRBJ2-5	CASSRNDGEETQYF	TGTGCCAGCAGCCGGAACGACGGTGAAGAGACCCAGTACTTC
few	TRBV2	TRBD1	TRBJ2-1	CASSEGQGTYNEQFF	TGTGCCAGCAGTGAGGGACAGGGGACCTACAATGAGCAGTTCTTC
.	TRBV10-3	.	TRBJ2-6	CAISLQRSGANVLTF	TGTGCCATCAGTCTCCAACGCTCTGGGGCCAACGTCCTGACTTTC
.	TRBV20-1	TRBD1	TRBJ2-3	CSARDLTGTTDTQYF	TGCAGTGCTAGAGATCTGACAGGGACCACAGATACGCAGTATTTT
many	TRBV29-1	.	TRBJ2-7	CSVEDRRYEQYF	TGCAGCGTTGAAGATCGACGCTACGAGCAGTACTTC